The TCR beta chain described here comes from a study of cytomegalovirus exposure and HLA in healthy donors. The overall study: Caucasian-associated ancestry cluster membership applied to approximately 80% of under 450 genotyped donors. Study findings and constraints: Common viral pathogens seemed to be connected with several of the most significant clusters, according to a later analysis. TCR beta chains numbering some 160 were designated cytomegalovirus-associated.

The V gene's germline CDR1 is GTSNPN and CDR2 SVGIG (reference sequence). The CDR3 is made up of 12 amino acids. Trimming stripped 3 bases from V and 2 bases from J, with 6 bases between. With 60 Vbeta and 13 Jbeta primers, the PCR was carried out. The repertoire was sequenced with immunoSEQ multiplex PCR; TCRdb's copy has only in-frame clones and lacks some. Its table lists 60,000 or so clones. Regarding this clone: Its specificity is not known.

The source material was PBMCs. This chain uses TRBV30 with TRBJ2-3; D is ambiguous. The receptor's source is a woman aged 18-30 years in good health and CMV-seronegative. The CDR3, as DNA: TGTGCCTGGAGCCCGTTCACAGATACGCAGTATTTT. Translated, it gives CAWSPFTDTQYF.